This T cell receptor (beta chain) was documented in a study of PD-L1 blockade in urothelial cancer. Across the study: Once treatment had started, blood was analyzed at 3 weeks (second dose) and again at 6 weeks. When blood samples were assessed, the median T cell count was 120,000 to 150,000.

Synthetic TCR analog templates were added to each PCR reaction. Profiled with immunoSEQ multiplex PCR; TCRdb holds only in-frame clones, not every one. The sample yields 43,000 or so clones, around 82% seen once. In this sample, this clone is large. Specified time point: pretreatment peripheral blood. Peripheral blood mononuclear cells were collected from every patient before and during treatment, yielding between 1 and 8 samples per patient. The V gene's germline CDR1 is MNHEY and CDR2 SMNVEV (reference sequence). The CDR3 extends over 13 amino acids. V dropped 1 base and J dropped 1 base, with 4 bases sitting between them.

This TCR came from a man between 60 and 70 years old with urothelial cancer. The sample here was PBMCs, taken around atezolizumab (anti-PD-L1) treatment. The chain couples TRBV27 to TRBJ1-1; D not resolved. The CDR3 DNA reads TGTGCCAGCAGTTTATACTCGAACACTGAAGCTTTCTTT. Protein sequence: CASSLYSNTEAFF.